One sample yielded the 18 T cell receptor beta chains listed below, sequenced in a study of blood T cells in healthy people across ages. A second PCR of roughly 6 to 12 cycles used a sample-barcoded 5' primer and a J-beta primer mix. TCRdb fed the 5' RACE reads into MiXCR, producing one record per CDR3 protein. The table lists some 370,000 distinct CDR3 sequences, 52% of them singletons. Sequencing was done on a sample of blood. The receptors were gathered from a man aged 55-75 years in good health.

This chain connects TRBV14 to TRBJ2-5; D is unresolved. V lost 4 bases and J 2 bases, leaving 14 bases between the germline ends. The CDR3 totals 15 residues. The germline V gene has CDR1 SGHDN and CDR2 FVKESK. CDR3 bases: TGTGCCAGCAGCCGAAACCCAGTTTCTCAAGAGACCCAGTACTTC. Translating it yields CASSRNPVSQETQYF.

This sequence joins TRBV7-2 and TRBJ2-3; D gene unclear. Germline CDR1 SGHTA, CDR2 FQGNSA. The CDR3 extends over 16 amino acids. Trimming cost V 1 base and J 3 bases, with 14 bases left between them. The DNA for the CDR3 is TGTGCCAGCAGCTTAGAAAAAGGGATCCGGACAGATACGCAGTATTTT. As protein: CASSLEKGIRTDTQYF.

The chain links TRBV29-1 to TRBJ2-1; D is unresolved. With 2 bases removed from V and 12 bases from J, the gap between germline ends came to 8 bases. The CDR3 runs 10 residues. Germline-derived CDR1 and CDR2 are SQVTM and ANQGSEA. CDR3 residues: CSVERDWQFF. As DNA, the CDR3 is TGCAGCGTTGAAAGGGATTGGCAGTTCTTC.

This clonotype was seen more than once but under ten times. The V call is TRBV12-3 or TRBV12-4, the J call TRBJ1-1; D gene ambiguous. The CDR3 runs to 12 residues. V was pared by 5 bases and J by 6 bases, with 10 bases between. The CDR3 DNA sequence: TGTGCCAGCAGTGGTCGAGCGGCTGAAGCTTTCTTT. Protein product: CASSGRAAEAFF.

The count of this clonotype is one. The DNA of the CDR3 is TGTGCCAGCAGCTTCCACGCCCTGGACTCCCTTATCGGGGAGCTGTTTTTT. Translation: CASSFHALDSLIGELFF. The gene calls are TRBV7-2 and TRBJ2-2, with a weak D call TRBD2 (5 bases). The CDR3 runs 17 residues. Between the trimmed V and J ends, which lost 3 bases and 7 bases, there was a span of 21 bases. In germline, CDR1 is SGHTA, CDR2 FQGNSA.

This clonotype was counted between two and nine times. The V call is TRBV29-1, the J call TRBJ2-5; D not certain. The CDR3 contains 12 residues. CDR1 and CDR2 (germline): SQVTM, ANQGSEA. Between the trimmed V and J ends, which lost 4 bases and 1 base, there was a span of 7 bases. The DNA for the CDR3 is TGCAGCGTTGTAGAAAGCCAAGAGACCCAGTACTTC. Its translation is CSVVESQETQYF.

The chain links TRBV7-2 to TRBJ2-5; 9 bases match TRBD2. Germline CDR1 SGHTA, CDR2 FQGNSA. J gave up 3 bases and V 2 bases, and 4 bases lay outside the gene matches. CDR3 length: 15 residues. The CDR3 DNA reads as TGTGCCAGCAGCTTAAGGCGGGGGGGCAAAGAGACCCAGTACTTC. It specifies CASSLRRGGKETQYF.

The sample holds a few counts of this clonotype. This chain uses TRBV4-2 with TRBJ1-2; no firm D call. Germline CDR1 and CDR2: LGHNA and YNFKEQ. This CDR3 is built from 16 residues. Trimming cost V 0 bases and J 0 bases, with 11 bases left between them. The chain's CDR3 is CASSQEFRGTNYGYTF. DNA of the CDR3: TGTGCCAGCAGCCAAGAATTTCGAGGGACTAACTATGGCTACACCTTC.

The chain joins TRBV28 to TRBJ2-1; 8 nucleotides align to TRBD1. Trimming at V came to 6 bases and at J to 15 bases, leaving 13 bases not matched to a gene. Germline V gene data show CDR1 as MDHEN and CDR2 as SYDVKM. The CDR3 extends over 13 amino acids. CDR3 protein: CASRGQGRNFPFF. The CDR3 DNA reads TGTGCCAGCAGAGGACAGGGCAGAAATTTCCCGTTCTTC.

This clonotype was detected a few times. The CDR3: CASSGDGDRAHEQFF. The CDR3 nucleotides are TGTGCCAGCAGCGGGGATGGGGACAGGGCACATGAGCAGTTCTTC. The chain employs TRBV7-3 and TRBJ2-1; the match to TRBD1 covers 9 bases. CDR1 is SGHTA and CDR2 is FQGTGA in the germline V gene. The V gene end was trimmed by 5 bases and the J gene end by 8 bases; junction bases not matched to a gene: 10. There are 15 residues in the CDR3.

The chain has TRBV4-3 and TRBJ2-7; D unresolved. Germline V lookup: CDR1 LGHNA, CDR2 YSLEER. Trimming left V 0 bases short and J 2 bases short, with 8 bases between. The CDR3 runs 14 residues. CDR3 in DNA: TGCGCCAGCAGCCAAGATCGGAGAGCCTACGAGCAGTACTTC. It is translated as CASSQDRRAYEQYF.

This clonotype has only a few counts. This chain links TRBV7-2 with TRBJ1-6; the D is unclear. V was shortened by 2 bases and J by 5 bases, with 10 bases between the two germline ends. Germline CDR1 is SGHTA and CDR2 is FQGNSA. The CDR3 contains 15 residues. The CDR3 sequence: CASSLLANDNSPLHF. DNA of the CDR3: TGTGCCAGCAGCTTACTAGCCAACGATAATTCACCCCTCCACTTT.

A note on this clonotype: A much bigger clone sits one base away, suggesting this may be a read error. V gene TRBV7-2 combines with J gene TRBJ2-3; D unclear. From germline, CDR1 is SGHTA and CDR2 FQGNSA. V was clipped by 5 bases and J by 4 bases, with 13 bases between them. This CDR3 contains 14 residues. The CDR3 loop is CTSSPPSASDTQYF. The CDR3 DNA follows: TGTACCAGCAGCCCCCCTAGTGCCTCAGATACGCAGTATTTT.

This clonotype turned up a few times. The chain carries TRBV5-4 and TRBJ2-7; 8 positions match TRBD2. V shed 3 bases, J shed 7 bases, and the junction held 12 bases outside the gene matches. This CDR3 region has 15 residues. Germline V lookup: CDR1 SGHNT, CDR2 YYREEE (reference sequence). The DNA for the CDR3 is TGTGCCAGCAGCTCCCGCGCACTAGCGGCGGGAGAGCAGTACTTC. Amino acids: CASSSRALAAGEQYF.

V usage is TRBV30 and J usage is TRBJ2-6; TRBD1 might be the D (5 bases). The V gene lost 2 bases and the J gene lost 0 bases, with 11 bases spanning the gap. The CDR3 spans 16 residues. The germline gives CDR1 GTSNPN, CDR2 SVGIG (reference sequence). The CDR3 region is CAWSPNRFSGANVLTF. The CDR3 DNA reads as TGTGCCTGGAGTCCCAACAGGTTCTCTGGGGCCAACGTCCTGACTTTC.

The rearrangement links TRBV7-9 to TRBJ2-1; 8 bases agree with TRBD2. The CDR3 extends over 14 amino acids. CDR1 SEHNR and CDR2 FQNEAQ come from the germline V gene (reference sequence). V trimming: 4 bases; J trimming: 7 bases; junction bases outside the gene matches: 6. CDR3: CASSSGLGVNEQFF. In nucleotides, the CDR3 is TGTGCCAGCAGCTCGGGACTAGGGGTAAATGAGCAGTTCTTC.

CDR3 DNA sequence: TGTGCCAGCAGCTTGCCGGGGGAGGCTTACGAGCAGTACTTC. It specifies CASSLPGEAYEQYF. This rearrangement joins TRBV5-4 to TRBJ2-7, with a tentative D call TRBD2 (6 bases). Germline CDR1 SGHNT, CDR2 YYREEE (reference sequence). Trimming took 1 base from V and 4 from J, leaving 12 bases between them. This CDR3 contains 14 residues.

This chain joins TRBV2 and TRBJ2-7; D remains unclear. The J call may not be correct, given that the DNA end is closer to TRBJ2-5. This CDR3 comprises 13 residues. Germline values: CDR1 SNHLY, CDR2 FYNNEI. CDR3 DNA: TGTGCCAGCAGCGGTTGGGTCGGGGAGACCCAGTACTTC. Residues: CASSGWVGETQYF.